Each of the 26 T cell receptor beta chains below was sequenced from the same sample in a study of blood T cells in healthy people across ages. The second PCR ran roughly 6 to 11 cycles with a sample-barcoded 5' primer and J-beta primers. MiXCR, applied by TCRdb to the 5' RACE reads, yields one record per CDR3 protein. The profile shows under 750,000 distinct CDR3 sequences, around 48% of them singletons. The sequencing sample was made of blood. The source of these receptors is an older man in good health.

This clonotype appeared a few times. This CDR3 is CSMGGGNEQFF. CDR3 coding DNA: TGCAGTATGGGGGGTGGTAATGAGCAGTTCTTC. The chain recombines TRBV20-1 with TRBJ2-1, with D possibly TRBD2 on 6 matching bases. V gave up 8 bases and J gave up 7 bases, with 12 bases separating them. The CDR3 is 11 amino acids. Germline V CDR1 and CDR2: DFQATT, SNEGSKA (reference sequence).

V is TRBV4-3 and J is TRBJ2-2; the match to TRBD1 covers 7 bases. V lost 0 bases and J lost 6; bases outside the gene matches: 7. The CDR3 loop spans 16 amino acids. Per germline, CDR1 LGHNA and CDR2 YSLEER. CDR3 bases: TGCGCCAGCAGCCAAGATCCCCAGGGACAGCCCGGGGAGCTGTTTTTT. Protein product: CASSQDPQGQPGELFF.

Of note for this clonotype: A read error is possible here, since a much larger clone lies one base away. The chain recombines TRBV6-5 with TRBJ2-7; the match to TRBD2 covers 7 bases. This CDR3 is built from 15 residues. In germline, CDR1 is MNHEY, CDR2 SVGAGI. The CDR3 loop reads CASRTTPGLLYGQYF. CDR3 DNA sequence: TGTGCCAGCAGGACAACACCGGGACTACTATACGGGCAGTACTTC.

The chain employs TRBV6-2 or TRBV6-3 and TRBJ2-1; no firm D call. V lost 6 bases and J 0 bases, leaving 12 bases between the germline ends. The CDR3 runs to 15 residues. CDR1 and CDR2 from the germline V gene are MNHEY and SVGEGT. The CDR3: CASSFPFSSYNEQFF. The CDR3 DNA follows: TGTGCCAGCAGCTTCCCTTTCAGCTCCTACAATGAGCAGTTCTTC.

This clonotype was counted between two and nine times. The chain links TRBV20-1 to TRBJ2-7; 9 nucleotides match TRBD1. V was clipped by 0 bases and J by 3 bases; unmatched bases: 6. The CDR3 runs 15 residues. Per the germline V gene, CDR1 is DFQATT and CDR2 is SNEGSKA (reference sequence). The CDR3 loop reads CSARDMGQGFYEQYF. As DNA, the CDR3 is TGCAGTGCTAGAGATATGGGACAGGGTTTCTACGAGCAGTACTTC.

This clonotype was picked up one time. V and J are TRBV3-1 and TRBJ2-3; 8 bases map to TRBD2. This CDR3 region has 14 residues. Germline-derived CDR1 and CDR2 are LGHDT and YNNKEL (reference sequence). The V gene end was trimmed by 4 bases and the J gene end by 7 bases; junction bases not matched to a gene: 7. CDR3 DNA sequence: TGTGCCAGCAGCCGCGGGGGGTCATCTCATACGCAGTATTTT. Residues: CASSRGGSSHTQYF.

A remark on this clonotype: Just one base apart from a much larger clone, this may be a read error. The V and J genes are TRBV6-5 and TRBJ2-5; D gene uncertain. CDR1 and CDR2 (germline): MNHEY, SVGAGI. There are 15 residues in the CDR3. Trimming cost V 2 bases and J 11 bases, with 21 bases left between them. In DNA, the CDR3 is TGTGCCAGCAGTTACGAGTGGTCCCAATACAATGAGCAGTACTTC. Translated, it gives CASSYEWSQYNEQYF.

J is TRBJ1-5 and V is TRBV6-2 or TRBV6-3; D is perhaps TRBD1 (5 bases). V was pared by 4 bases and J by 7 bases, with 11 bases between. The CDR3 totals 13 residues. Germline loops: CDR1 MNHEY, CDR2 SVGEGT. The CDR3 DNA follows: TGTGCCAGCAGTTCCGGGGCCCCGCAGCCCCAGCATTTT. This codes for CASSSGAPQPQHF.

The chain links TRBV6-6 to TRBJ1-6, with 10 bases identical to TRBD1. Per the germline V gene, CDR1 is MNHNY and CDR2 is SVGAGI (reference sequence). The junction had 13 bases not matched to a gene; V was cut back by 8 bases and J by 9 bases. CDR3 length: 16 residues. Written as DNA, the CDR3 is TGTGCCAGCGCGAGAAGAGGACAGGGGGTTATTTCACCCCTCCACTTT. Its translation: CASARRGQGVISPLHF.

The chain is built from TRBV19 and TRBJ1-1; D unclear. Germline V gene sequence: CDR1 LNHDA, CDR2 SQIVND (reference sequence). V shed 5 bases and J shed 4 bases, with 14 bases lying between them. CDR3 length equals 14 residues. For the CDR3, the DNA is TGTGCCAGTAGTTATGCCCCGAGGAGCACTGAAGCTTTCTTT. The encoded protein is CASSYAPRSTEAFF.

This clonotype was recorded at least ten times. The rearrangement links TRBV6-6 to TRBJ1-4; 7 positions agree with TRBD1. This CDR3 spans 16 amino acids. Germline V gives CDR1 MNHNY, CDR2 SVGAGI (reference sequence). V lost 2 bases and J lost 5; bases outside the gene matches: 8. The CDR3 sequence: CASSYGVTGWNEKLFF. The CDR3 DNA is TGTGCCAGCAGTTACGGCGTGACAGGGTGGAATGAAAAACTGTTTTTT.

For the CDR3, the DNA is TGTGCCAGCAGCCGCGGGAGTGGGGGCTCCTACGAGCAGTACTTC. It translates to CASSRGSGGSYEQYF. The V and J genes are TRBV11-3 and TRBJ2-7; 7 bases are a match to TRBD2. Germline CDR1 SGHNT, CDR2 YENEEA. The CDR3 runs to 15 residues. With V trimmed by 5 bases and J by 0 bases, 7 bases remained unmatched. Looking up the rest from reference TRBV11-3 and TRBJ2-7 gives the full variable domain: EAGVVQSPRYKIIEKKQPVAFWCNPISGHNTLYWYLQNLGQGPELLIRYENEEAVDDSQLPKDRFSAERLKGVDSTLKIQPAELGDSAVYLCASSRGSGGSYEQYFGPGTRLTVT.

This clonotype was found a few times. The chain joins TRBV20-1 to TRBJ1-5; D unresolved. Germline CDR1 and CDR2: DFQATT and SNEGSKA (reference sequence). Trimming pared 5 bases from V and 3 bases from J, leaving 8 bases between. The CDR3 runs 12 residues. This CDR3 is CSAPEHNQPQHF. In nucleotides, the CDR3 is TGCAGTGCTCCGGAGCACAATCAGCCCCAGCATTTT.

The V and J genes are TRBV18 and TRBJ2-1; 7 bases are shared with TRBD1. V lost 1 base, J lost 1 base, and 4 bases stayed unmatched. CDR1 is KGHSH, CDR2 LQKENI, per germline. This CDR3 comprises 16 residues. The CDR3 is CASSPQGARSYNEQFF. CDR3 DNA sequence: TGTGCCAGCTCACCACAGGGGGCGAGGTCCTACAATGAGCAGTTCTTC.

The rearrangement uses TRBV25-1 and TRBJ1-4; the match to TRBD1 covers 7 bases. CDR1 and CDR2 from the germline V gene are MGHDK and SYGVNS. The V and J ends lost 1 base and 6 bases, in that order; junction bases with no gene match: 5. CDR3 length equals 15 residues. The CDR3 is CASSEWAGGDEKLFF. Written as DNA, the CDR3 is TGTGCCAGCAGTGAATGGGCAGGGGGGGATGAAAAACTGTTTTTT.

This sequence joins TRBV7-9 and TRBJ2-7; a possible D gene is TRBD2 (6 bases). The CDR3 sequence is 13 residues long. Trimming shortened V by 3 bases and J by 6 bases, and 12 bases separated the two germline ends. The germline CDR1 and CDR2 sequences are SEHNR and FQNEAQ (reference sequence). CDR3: CASSFQVAAEQYF. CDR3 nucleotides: TGTGCCAGCAGCTTCCAGGTAGCGGCCGAGCAGTACTTC.

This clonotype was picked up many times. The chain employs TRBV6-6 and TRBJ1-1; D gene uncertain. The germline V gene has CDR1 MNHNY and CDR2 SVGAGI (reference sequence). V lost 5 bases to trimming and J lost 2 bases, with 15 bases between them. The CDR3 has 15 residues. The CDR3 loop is CASSPTFRGNTEAFF. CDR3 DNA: TGTGCCAGCAGTCCCACGTTCCGAGGAAACACTGAAGCTTTCTTT.

CDR3 in amino acids: CSPRWGMGQYF. DNA of the CDR3: TGCAGCCCTCGCTGGGGAATGGGGCAGTATTTT. The V and J genes are TRBV29-1 and TRBJ2-3, with no clear D. V lost 8 bases, J lost 11 bases, and 17 bases lay in between. The germline gives CDR1 SQVTM, CDR2 ANQGSEA. The CDR3 has 11 residues.

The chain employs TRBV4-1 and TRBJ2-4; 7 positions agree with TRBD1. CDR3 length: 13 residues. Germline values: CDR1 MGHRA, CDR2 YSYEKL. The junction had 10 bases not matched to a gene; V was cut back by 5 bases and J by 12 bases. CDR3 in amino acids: CASSSSTGYGQYF. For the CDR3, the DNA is TGCGCCAGCAGCTCGTCGACAGGGTATGGTCAGTACTTC.

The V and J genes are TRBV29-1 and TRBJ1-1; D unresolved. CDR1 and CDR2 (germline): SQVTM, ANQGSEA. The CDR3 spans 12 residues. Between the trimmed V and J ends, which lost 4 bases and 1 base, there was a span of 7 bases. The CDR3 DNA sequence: TGCAGCGTTGCTAGGGCGAACACTGAAGCTTTCTTT. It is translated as CSVARANTEAFF.

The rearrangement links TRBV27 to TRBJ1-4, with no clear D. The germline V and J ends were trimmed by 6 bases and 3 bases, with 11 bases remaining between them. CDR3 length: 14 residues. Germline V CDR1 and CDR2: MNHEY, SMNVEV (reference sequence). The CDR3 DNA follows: TGTGCCAGCAGCCCGGGGTACCCTAATGAAAAACTGTTTTTT. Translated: CASSPGYPNEKLFF.

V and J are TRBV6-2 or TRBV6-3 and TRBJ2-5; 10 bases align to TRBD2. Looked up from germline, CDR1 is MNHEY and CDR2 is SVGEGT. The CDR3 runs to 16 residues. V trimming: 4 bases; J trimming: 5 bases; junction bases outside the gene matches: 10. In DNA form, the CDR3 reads TGTGCCAGCAGTTCGTCCCTAGCGGGAGTGGTTGAGACCCAGTACTTC. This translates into CASSSSLAGVVETQYF.

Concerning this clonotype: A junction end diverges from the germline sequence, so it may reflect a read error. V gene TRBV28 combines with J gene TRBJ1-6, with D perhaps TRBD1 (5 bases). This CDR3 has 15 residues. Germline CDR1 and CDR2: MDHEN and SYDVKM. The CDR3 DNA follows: TGTGCCAGCACCTCAGCGCAGGGCTGGAATTCACCCCCCCACTTT. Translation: CASTSAQGWNSPPHF.

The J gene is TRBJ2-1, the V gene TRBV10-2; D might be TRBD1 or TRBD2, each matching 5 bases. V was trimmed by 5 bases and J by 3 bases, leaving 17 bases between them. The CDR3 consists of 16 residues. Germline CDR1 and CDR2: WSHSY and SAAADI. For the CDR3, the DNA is TGCGCCAGCAGTCAGACCGGGACGTTAAGCTACAATGAGCAGTTCTTC. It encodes CASSQTGTLSYNEQFF.

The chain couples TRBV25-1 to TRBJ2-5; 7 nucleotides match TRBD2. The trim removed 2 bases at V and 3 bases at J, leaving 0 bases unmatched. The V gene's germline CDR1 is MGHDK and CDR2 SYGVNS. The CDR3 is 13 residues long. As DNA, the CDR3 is TGTGCCAGCAGTGAAAGCGGGGAAGAGACCCAGTACTTC. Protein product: CASSESGEETQYF.

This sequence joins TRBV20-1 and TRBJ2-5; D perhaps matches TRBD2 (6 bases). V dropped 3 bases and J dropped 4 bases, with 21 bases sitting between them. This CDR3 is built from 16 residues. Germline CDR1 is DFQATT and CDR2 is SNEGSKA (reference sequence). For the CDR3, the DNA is TGCAGTGCTAGCCTCATGACAGCTAGCGTTGCAGAGACCCAGTACTTC. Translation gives CSASLMTASVAETQYF.